A single sample gave rise to the 5 T cell receptor beta chains below, sequenced in a study of PD-1 blockade in classical Hodgkin lymphoma. Every one of the patients relapsed after autologous stem cell transplantation (brentuximab vedotin exposure was variable). Clones were read by immunoSEQ multiplex PCR, and TCRdb kept only the in-frame ones, dropping some. This table has around 50,000 clones, 91% appearing once. Specimen: peripheral blood mononuclear cells (PBMCs), collected before the second cycle of nivolumab. These receptors were taken from a human donor with classical Hodgkin lymphoma.

The V and J genes are TRBV6-1 and TRBJ2-5, with D perhaps TRBD1 or TRBD2 (5 bases each). CDR1 and CDR2 from the germline V gene are MNHNS and SASEGT. V dropped 10 bases and J dropped 3 bases, with 15 bases sitting between them. The CDR3 is 13 residues long. The CDR3 region has the DNA TGTGCCAAGGTTGGGGGATGGGAAGAGACCCAGTACTTC. Translated, it gives CAKVGGWEETQYF.

V gene TRBV6-7 combines with J gene TRBJ2-5; tentatively, D is TRBD2 (5 bases). TRBV6-7 is placed among ORFs of uncertain function. The CDR3 length is 17 residues. V dropped 0 bases and J dropped 1 base, with 15 bases sitting between them. CDR3 sequence: CASSYSSGNGVQETQYF. CDR3 nucleotides: TGTGCCAGCAGTTACTCGAGCGGAAACGGGGTCCAAGAGACCCAGTACTTC.

This chain joins TRBV7-9 and TRBJ2-5; no definite D call. Between the trimmed V and J ends, which lost 6 bases and 2 bases, there was a span of 13 bases. Germline V lookup: CDR1 SEHNR, CDR2 FQNEAQ (reference sequence). The CDR3 has 14 residues. CDR3 in amino acids: CASSLVPRQETQYF. The CDR3 DNA reads as TGTGCCAGCAGTCTAGTCCCCCGGCAAGAGACCCAGTACTTC.

The chain carries TRBV7-6 and TRBJ1-5; D is perhaps TRBD1 (5 bases). The CDR3 runs 12 residues. V lost 1 base to trimming and J lost 9 bases, with 7 bases between them. Germline V lookup: CDR1 SGHVS, CDR2 FNYEAQ. The CDR3 loop reads CASSLEGAPQHF. As DNA, the CDR3 is TGTGCCAGCAGCTTAGAAGGGGCGCCCCAGCATTTT.

V and J are TRBV25-1 and TRBJ1-4; no clear D. V was pared by 2 bases and J by 5 bases, with 12 bases between. Germline V CDR1 and CDR2: MGHDK, SYGVNS. CDR3 length equals 15 residues. CDR3: CASSEIGLSNEKLFF. The CDR3 coding sequence is TGTGCCAGCAGTGAAATTGGACTTTCAAATGAAAAACTGTTTTTT. The variable domain in full, with the rest retrieved from reference TRBV25-1 and TRBJ1-4, is EADIYQTPRYLVIGTGKKITLECSQTMGHDKMYWYQQDPGMELHLIHYSYGVNSTEKGDLSSESTVSRIRTEHFPLTLESARPSHTSQYLCASSEIGLSNEKLFFGSGTQLSVL.